This T cell receptor (beta chain) was observed in a study of cytomegalovirus exposure and HLA in healthy donors. With 60 Vbeta and 13 Jbeta primers, the PCR was carried out. The table came from immunoSEQ multiplex PCR; TCRdb's copy has only in-frame clones and leaves some out. The table has about 170,000 clones, 73% seen once; the top ten hold 5% to 5.5%. With regard to this clone: The antigen remains undetermined.

The study, taken as a whole, reports: The HLA-A and HLA-B alleles of most subjects were reportedly predicted accurately from TCR beta sequences.

CDR3 length: 14 amino acids. CDR1 LNHDA and CDR2 SQIVND come from the germline V gene (reference sequence). The V segment lost 4 bases and the J segment 5 bases; nucleotides outside the gene matches: 7. The J gene is TRBJ1-1, the V gene TRBV19, with 7 positions matching TRBD1. The clonotype originates from a woman aged 18-30 years in good health and CMV-seropositive. Material for sequencing was PBMCs. The CDR3 reads CASSTEGAWTEAFF. DNA of the CDR3: TGTGCCAGTAGTACCGAGGGGGCTTGGACTGAAGCTTTCTTT.